A selection of T cell receptor beta chains follows, all from one sample in a study of OX40 agonist ivuxolimab in advanced cancers. The repertoire was sequenced with immunoSEQ multiplex PCR; TCRdb's copy has only in-frame clones and lacks some. The table records about 73,000 clones, roughly nine tenths of them present only once. The sequencing used CD4+ or CD8+ T cells sorted from blood, collected in a trial of the OX40 agonist ivuxolimab. The receptor source for this set is an adult with an advanced solid tumor such as melanoma, head and neck, liver or kidney cancer. Both conserved end residues are part of each CDR3. Size is omitted from some rows. Given values are once, few, many or a class for expanded clones.

TRBV28	NA	TRBJ2-3	CASSRRQGKDTQYF
TRBV27	NA	TRBJ1-1	CASSLYGRNTEAFF
TRBV6-6	NA	TRBJ2-3	CASSYGGGGTPDTQYF
TRBV5-6	NA	TRBJ2-7	CASSLDPGTYEQYF
TRBV6-6	NA	TRBJ2-5	CASALELAGRETQYF
TRBV6-6	once	TRBJ1-4	CASRPYRGSNEKLFF
TRBV4-1	NA	TRBJ1-2	CASSHLDREGYTF
TRBV19	NA	TRBJ1-5	CASSIDAGGNQPQHF
TRBV18	once	TRBJ1-4	CASSPVPGQGDEKLFF
TRBV11-2	NA	TRBJ2-7	CASTVTGIGSYEQYF
TRBV5-1	NA	TRBJ2-7	CASSLGSSSGSSYEQYF
TRBV7-9	NA	TRBJ2-5	CASSPRRQLGGETQYF
TRBV10-2	NA	TRBJ1-5	CASSPNHQPQHF
TRBV19	NA	TRBJ2-3	CASSIMGGGRTDTQYF
TRBV5-1	NA	TRBJ2-2	CATTPDGKNTGELFF
TRBV19	NA	TRBJ1-2	CASNDRGHGYTF
TRBV7-2	NA	TRBJ1-1	CASSRRQGLNTEAFF
TRBV19	NA	TRBJ2-1	CASSSGTYYNEQFF
TRBV4-3	NA	TRBJ2-2	CASSRVTGELFF
TRBV5-1	once	TRBJ2-5	CASSPRDREVTQYF
TRBV18	NA	TRBJ1-1	CASSPKGANTEAFF
TRBV10-3	NA	TRBJ1-1	CAISEEAGMNTEAFF
TRBV7-2	NA	TRBJ1-2	CASSLVGGNGYTF
TRBV19	NA	TRBJ1-4	CVSSNRITNEKLFF
TRBV6-5	NA	TRBJ2-1	CASRPRTYNEQFF
TRBV28	NA	TRBJ1-2	CASGGTPTYGYTF
TRBV28	NA	TRBJ2-7	CASSFGGGAQYF
TRBV6-5	NA	TRBJ1-4	CASSYSGGYNEKLFF
TRBV9	NA	TRBJ2-3	CASSVAWGSDILDTQYF
TRBV7-9	NA	TRBJ2-7	CASSPSVRPYEQYF
TRBV19	NA	TRBJ2-1	CASSSLAGVSYNEQFF
TRBV29-1	NA	TRBJ2-3	CSVRTGGNTDTQYF
TRBV6-4	NA	TRBJ2-1	CASSDRTSGRNEQFF
TRBV5-1	NA	TRBJ2-7	CASSLVGGESSYEQYF
TRBV9	once	TRBJ1-1	CASSPRGVTEAFF
TRBV23-1	NA	TRBJ2-1	CASSHLRGCGEQFF
TRBV4-1	NA	TRBJ2-5	CASSQDESLGTQYF
TRBV9	NA	TRBJ1-5	CASSVEGISNQPQHF
TRBV27	NA	TRBJ1-5	CASSQRQKGSNQPQHF
TRBV18	NA	TRBJ1-1	CASSPTSLGVSNTEAFF
TRBV2	NA	TRBJ2-5	CASSEQDGFRETQYF
TRBV6-1	NA	TRBJ2-1	CASRGAGNEQFF